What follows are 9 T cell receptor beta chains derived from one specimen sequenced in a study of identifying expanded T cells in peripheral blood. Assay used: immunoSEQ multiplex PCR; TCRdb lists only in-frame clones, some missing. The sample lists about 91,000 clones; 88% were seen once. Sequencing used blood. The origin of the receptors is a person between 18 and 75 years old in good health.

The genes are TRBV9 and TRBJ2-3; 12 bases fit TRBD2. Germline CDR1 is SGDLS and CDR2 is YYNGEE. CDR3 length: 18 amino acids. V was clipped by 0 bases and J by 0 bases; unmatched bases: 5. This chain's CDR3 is CASSVGTSGDSSTDTQYF. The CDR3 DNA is TGTGCCAGCAGCGTAGGGACTAGCGGGGATTCTAGCACAGATACGCAGTATTTT.

This chain's CDR3 is CAIRDRGREGYGYTF. For the CDR3, the DNA is TGTGCCATCAGGGACAGGGGGCGAGAAGGTTATGGCTACACCTTC. The J gene is TRBJ1-2, the V gene TRBV10-3; 11 bases align to TRBD1. This CDR3 has 15 residues. Germline loops: CDR1 ENHRY, CDR2 SYGVKD. V dropped 6 bases and J dropped 5; count of bases not matched to a gene: 8.

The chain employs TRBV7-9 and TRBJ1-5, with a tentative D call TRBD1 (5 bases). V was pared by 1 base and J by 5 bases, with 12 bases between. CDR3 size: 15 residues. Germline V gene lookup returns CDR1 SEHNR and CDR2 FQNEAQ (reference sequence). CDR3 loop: CASSLGGRVDQPQHF. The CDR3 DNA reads TGTGCCAGCAGCTTAGGGGGCAGGGTCGATCAGCCCCAGCATTTT.

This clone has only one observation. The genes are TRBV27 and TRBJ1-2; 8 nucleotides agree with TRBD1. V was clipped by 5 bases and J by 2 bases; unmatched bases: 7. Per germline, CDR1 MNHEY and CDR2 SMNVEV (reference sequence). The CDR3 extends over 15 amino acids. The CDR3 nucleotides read TGTGCCAGCAGTCCCTCTCGGGACAGGAACTATGGCTACACCTTC. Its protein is CASSPSRDRNYGYTF.

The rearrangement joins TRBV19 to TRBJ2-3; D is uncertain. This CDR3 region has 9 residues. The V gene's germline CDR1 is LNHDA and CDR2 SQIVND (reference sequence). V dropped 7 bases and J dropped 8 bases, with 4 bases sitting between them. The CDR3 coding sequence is TGTGCCAGTACGGGTACGCAGTATTTT. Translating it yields CASTGTQYF.

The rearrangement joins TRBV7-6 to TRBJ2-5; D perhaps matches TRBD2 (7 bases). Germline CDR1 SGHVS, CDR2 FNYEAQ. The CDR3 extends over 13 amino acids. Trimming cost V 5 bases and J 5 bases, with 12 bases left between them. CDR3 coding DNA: TGTGCCAGCAGCAGGGGGGGCCTGGAGACCCAGTACTTC. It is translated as CASSRGGLETQYF.

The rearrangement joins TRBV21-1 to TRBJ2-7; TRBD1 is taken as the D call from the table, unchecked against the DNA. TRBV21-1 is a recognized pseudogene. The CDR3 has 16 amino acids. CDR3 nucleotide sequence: TGTGCCAGCAGCATATCACCGGGACAGTTGTTTTACGAGCAGTACTTC. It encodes CASSISPGQLFYEQYF.

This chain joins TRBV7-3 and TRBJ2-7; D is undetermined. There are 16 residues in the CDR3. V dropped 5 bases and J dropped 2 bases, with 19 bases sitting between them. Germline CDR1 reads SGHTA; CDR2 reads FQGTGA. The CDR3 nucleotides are TGTGCCAGCAGCCCGAGGCCGGGCGCCTTTCCCTACGAGCAGTACTTC. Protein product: CASSPRPGAFPYEQYF.

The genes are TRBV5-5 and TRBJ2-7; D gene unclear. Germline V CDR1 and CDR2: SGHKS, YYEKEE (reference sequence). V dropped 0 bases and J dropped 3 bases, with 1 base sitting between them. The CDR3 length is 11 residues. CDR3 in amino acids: CASSLDYEQYF. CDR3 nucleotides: TGTGCCAGCAGCTTGGACTACGAGCAGTACTTC.